Listed below are T cell receptor beta chains from one sample, sequenced in a study of graft-versus-host responses after intestinal transplantation. Assay: immunoSEQ multiplex PCR; the TCRdb copy retains only in-frame clones and omits some. The table shows 80,000 to 95,000 clones, with about 87% occurring only once. Their target antigens are unknown. The sequenced sample was unstimulated CD4+ T cells sorted from spleen or lymph node cells, obtained before transplant. The source is a human donor who was the organ donor for an intestinal transplant. Both conserved end residues are part of each CDR3. The D gene is left open where the match is weak. Size tells how often a clone was seen (once, few, many) or the class of an expanded clone, and some rows leave it out.

size: .
V: TRBV7-2
J: TRBJ1-5
D: .
DNA: TGTGCCAGCAGCTTACAGGGCCCCAATCAGCCCCAGCATTTT
CDR3: CASSLQGPNQPQHF

size: few
V: TRBV25-1
J: TRBJ1-2
D: .
DNA: TGTGCCAGCAGTGAATATTTAGCCGACGAACGATATGGCTACACCTTC
CDR3: CASSEYLADERYGYTF

size: .
V: TRBV5-1
J: TRBJ2-7
D: .
DNA: TGCGCCAGCAGCTTACGGGAGAACTACGAGCAGTACTTC
CDR3: CASSLRENYEQYF

size: .
V: TRBV5-1
J: TRBJ2-2
D: TRBD2
DNA: TGCGCCAGCTCAAGCGGGGGGCCGAACACCGGGGAGCTGTTTTTT
CDR3: CASSSGGPNTGELFF

size: .
V: TRBV7-9
J: TRBJ2-7
D: .
DNA: TGTGCCAGCAGCAGGGGCTACGAGCAGTACTTC
CDR3: CASSRGYEQYF

size: .
V: TRBV5-6
J: TRBJ2-3
D: .
DNA: TGTGCCAGCAGCTTTTCGTTCCTGGGGGGGGGCTTCCCAGATACGCAGTATTTT
CDR3: CASSFSFLGGGFPDTQYF

size: .
V: TRBV18
J: TRBJ1-2
D: .
DNA: TGTGCCAGCTCACCGTGGGGCAGTAACAACTATGGCTACACCTTC
CDR3: CASSPWGSNNYGYTF

size: .
V: TRBV28
J: TRBJ2-7
D: TRBD2
DNA: TGTGCCAGCAGGGTTGGACTAGCGGGGACCTACGAGCAGTACTTC
CDR3: CASRVGLAGTYEQYF

size: .
V: TRBV4-1
J: TRBJ2-2
D: .
DNA: TGCGCCAGCAGCCCGCGGGACAGATCCACCGGGGAGCTGTTTTTT
CDR3: CASSPRDRSTGELFF

size: .
V: TRBV29-1
J: TRBJ1-2
D: TRBD1
DNA: TGCAGCGTTGATACAGGGGTGAACTATGGCTACACCTTC
CDR3: CSVDTGVNYGYTF

size: .
V: TRBV4-1
J: TRBJ2-1
D: .
DNA: TGCGCCAGCAGCCCGCTCGGACCAGGGGCTAGTCTGGATGAGCAGTTCTTC
CDR3: CASSPLGPGASLDEQFF

size: once
V: TRBV14
J: TRBJ2-7
D: TRBD2
DNA: TGTGCCAGCAGCCAGGGCACGGGAAGCGGGAGGGCGTACGAGCAGTACTTC
CDR3: CASSQGTGSGRAYEQYF

size: .
V: TRBV6-5
J: TRBJ2-1
D: .
DNA: TGTGCCAGCAGTCAGACAGGTCGGCAGTTCTTC
CDR3: CASSQTGRQFF

size: .
V: TRBV5-1
J: TRBJ2-3
D: TRBD2
DNA: TGCGCCAGCAGCCCACGCGGGGGGGCGGGCGATACGCAGTATTTT
CDR3: CASSPRGGAGDTQYF

size: .
V: TRBV5-4
J: TRBJ1-4
D: .
DNA: TGTGCCAGCAGCTTGGGACAGAGTAATGAAAAACTGTTTTTT
CDR3: CASSLGQSNEKLFF

size: .
V: TRBV28
J: TRBJ2-1
D: TRBD2
DNA: TGTGCCAGCAGTTTACGGGGAGGGGAGTTCTTC
CDR3: CASSLRGGEFF

size: .
V: TRBV2
J: TRBJ1-1
D: TRBD1
DNA: TGTGCCACCGAGACAGGGACAGGGAACACTGAAGCTTTCTTT
CDR3: CATETGTGNTEAFF

size: once
V: TRBV14
J: TRBJ2-5
D: .
DNA: TGTGCCAGCAGCCAAGATCTGGTGGGGGCTGGGACCCAGTACTTC
CDR3: CASSQDLVGAGTQYF

size: .
V: TRBV6-6
J: TRBJ2-2
D: TRBD1
DNA: TGTGCCAGCAGTTACTCAGCAGGGGGTAACACCGGGGAGCTGTTTTTT
CDR3: CASSYSAGGNTGELFF

size: .
V: TRBV15
J: TRBJ2-5
D: .
DNA: TGTGCCACCAGCAGAGACCCGGTCCAAGAGACCCAGTACTTC
CDR3: CATSRDPVQETQYF

size: few
V: TRBV2
J: TRBJ2-5
D: .
DNA: TGTGCCAGCAGTGTCGGTCGCCCCGGGGCCCAGTACTTC
CDR3: CASSVGRPGAQYF

size: once
V: TRBV10-3
J: TRBJ1-6
D: .
DNA: TGTGCCATCAGTGAGTTACAGGGTGGATTCCTCAATTCACCCCTCCACTTT
CDR3: CAISELQGGFLNSPLHF